The present entry profiles one TCR beta chain with its context. Its cognate antigen is unknown. These data originate in a study of vaccination effects on CD4 cells after COVID-19. Looking at the study overall: Before any sequencing was done, the ViraFEST assay used viral peptide pools to expand antigen-specific CD4+ T cells.

CDR3 length: 17 residues. V was shortened by 5 bases and J by 2 bases, with 21 bases between the two germline ends. From germline, CDR1 is SGHAT and CDR2 FQNNGV. TCRdb keeps only in-frame clones here, not all; method: immunoSEQ multiplex PCR. Counted here are 43,000 or so clones, 55% to 75% occurring once; the ten biggest clones make up 6.5% to 9%. Cultured cells yielded isolated CD4+ T cells after 10 days. The participants, recipients of two vaccine doses, got either BNT162b2 or mRNA-1273. This specimen was CD4+ T cells from PBMCs cultured without peptide, taken after COVID-19 vaccination. The J gene is TRBJ1-2, the V gene TRBV11-2; D is uncertain. The source is a human donor who received a COVID-19 vaccine. The CDR3 DNA reads TGTGCCAGCAGCCCTTTAGTTCGGGCCTCGTGGAACTATGGCTACACCTTC. Protein: CASSPLVRASWNYGYTF.